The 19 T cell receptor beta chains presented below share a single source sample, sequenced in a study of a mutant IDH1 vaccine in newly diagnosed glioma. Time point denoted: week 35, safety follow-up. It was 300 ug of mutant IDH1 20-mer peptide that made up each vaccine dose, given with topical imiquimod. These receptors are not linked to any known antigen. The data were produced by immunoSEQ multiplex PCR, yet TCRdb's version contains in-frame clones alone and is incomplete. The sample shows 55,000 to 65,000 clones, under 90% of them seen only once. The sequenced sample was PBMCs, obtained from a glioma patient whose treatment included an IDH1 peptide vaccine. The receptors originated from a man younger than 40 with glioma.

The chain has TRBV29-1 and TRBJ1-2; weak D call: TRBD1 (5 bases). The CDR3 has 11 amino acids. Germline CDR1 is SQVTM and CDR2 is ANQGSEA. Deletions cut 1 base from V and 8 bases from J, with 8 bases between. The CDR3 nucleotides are TGCAGCGTTGAAGGGGGCCGAGGCTACACCTTC. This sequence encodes CSVEGGRGYTF.

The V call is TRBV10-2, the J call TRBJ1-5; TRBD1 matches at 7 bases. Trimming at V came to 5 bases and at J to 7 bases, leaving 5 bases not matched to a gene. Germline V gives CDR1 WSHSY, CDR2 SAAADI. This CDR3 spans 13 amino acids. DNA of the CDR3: TGCGCCAGCAGTCGGTCAGGGGGACAGCCCCAGCATTTT. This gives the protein CASSRSGGQPQHF.

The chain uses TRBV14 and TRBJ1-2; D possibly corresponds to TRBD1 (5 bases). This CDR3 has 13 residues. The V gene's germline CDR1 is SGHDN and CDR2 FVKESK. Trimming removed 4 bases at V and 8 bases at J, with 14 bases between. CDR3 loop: CASSPGQGWGYTF. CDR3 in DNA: TGTGCCAGCAGCCCGGGGCAGGGTTGGGGCTACACCTTC.

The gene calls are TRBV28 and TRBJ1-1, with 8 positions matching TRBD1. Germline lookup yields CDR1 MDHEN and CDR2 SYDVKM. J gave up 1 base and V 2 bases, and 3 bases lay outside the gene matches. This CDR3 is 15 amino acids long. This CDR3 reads CASSLLGTGNTEAFF. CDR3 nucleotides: TGTGCCAGCAGTTTACTTGGGACAGGGAACACTGAAGCTTTCTTT. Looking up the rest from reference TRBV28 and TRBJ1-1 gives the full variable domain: DVKVTQSSRYLVKRTGEKVFLECVQDMDHENMFWYRQDPGLGLRLIYFSYDVKMKEKGDIPEGYSVSREKKERFSLILESASTNQTSMYLCASSLLGTGNTEAFFGQGTRLTVV.

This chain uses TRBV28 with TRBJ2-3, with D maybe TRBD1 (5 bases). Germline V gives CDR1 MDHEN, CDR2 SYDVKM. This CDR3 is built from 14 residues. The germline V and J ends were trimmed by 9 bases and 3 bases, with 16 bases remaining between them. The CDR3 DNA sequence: TGTGCCAGTTTCGTTGGGAAGGGGACAGATACGCAGTATTTT. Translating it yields CASFVGKGTDTQYF.

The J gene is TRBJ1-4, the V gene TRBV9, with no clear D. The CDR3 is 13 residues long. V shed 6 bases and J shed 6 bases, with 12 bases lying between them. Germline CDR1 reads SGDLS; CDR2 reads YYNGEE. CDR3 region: CASNGYGDEKLFF. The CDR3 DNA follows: TGTGCCAGCAACGGATACGGGGATGAAAAACTGTTTTTT.

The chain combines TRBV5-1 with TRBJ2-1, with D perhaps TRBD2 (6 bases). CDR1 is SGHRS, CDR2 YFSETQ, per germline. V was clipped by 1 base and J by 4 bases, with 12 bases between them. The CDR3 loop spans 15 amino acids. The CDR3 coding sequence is TGCGCCAGCAGCTTGACGTCTAGCGTGTACAATGAGCAGTTCTTC. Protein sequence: CASSLTSSVYNEQFF. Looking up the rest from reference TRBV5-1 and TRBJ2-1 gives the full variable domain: KAGVTQTPRYLIKTRGQQVTLSCSPISGHRSVSWYQQTPGQGLQFLFEYFSETQRNKGNFPGRFSGRQFSNSRSEMNVSTLELGDSALYLCASSLTSSVYNEQFFGPGTRLTVL.

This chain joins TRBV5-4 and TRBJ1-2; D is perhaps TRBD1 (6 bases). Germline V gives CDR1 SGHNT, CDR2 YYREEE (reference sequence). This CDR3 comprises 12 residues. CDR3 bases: TGTGAAGTTTCCGGGGGCCTCTATGGCTACACCTTC. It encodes CEVSGGLYGYTF.

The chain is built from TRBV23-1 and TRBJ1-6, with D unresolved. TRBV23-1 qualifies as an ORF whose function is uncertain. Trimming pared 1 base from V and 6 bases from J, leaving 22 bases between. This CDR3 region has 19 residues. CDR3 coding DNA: TGCGCCAGCAGTCAATTCACCTCTCGTAGAGGTACCTTTAATTCACCCCTCCACTTT. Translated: CASSQFTSRRGTFNSPLHF.

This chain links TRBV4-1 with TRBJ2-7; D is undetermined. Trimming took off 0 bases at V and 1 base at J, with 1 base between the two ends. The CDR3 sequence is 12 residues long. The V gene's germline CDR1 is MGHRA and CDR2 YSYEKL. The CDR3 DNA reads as TGCGCCAGCAGCCAAGATTCCTACGAGCAGTACTTC. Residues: CASSQDSYEQYF.

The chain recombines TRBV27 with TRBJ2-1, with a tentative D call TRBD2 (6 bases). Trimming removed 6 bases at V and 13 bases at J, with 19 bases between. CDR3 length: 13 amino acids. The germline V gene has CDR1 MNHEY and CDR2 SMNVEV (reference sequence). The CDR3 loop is CASRKGASVEQFF. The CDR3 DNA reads TGTGCCAGCAGGAAAGGGGCTAGCGTTGAACAGTTCTTC.

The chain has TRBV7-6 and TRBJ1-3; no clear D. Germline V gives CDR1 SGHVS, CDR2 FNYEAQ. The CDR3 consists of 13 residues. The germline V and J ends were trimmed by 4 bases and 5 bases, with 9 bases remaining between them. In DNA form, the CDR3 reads TGTGCCAGCAGCTCCTACGGTCGAAACACCATATATTTT. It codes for CASSSYGRNTIYF. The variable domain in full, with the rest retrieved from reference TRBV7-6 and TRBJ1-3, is GAGVSQSPRYKVTKRGQDVALRCDPISGHVSLYWYRQALGQGPEFLTYFNYEAQQDKSGLPNDRFSAERPEGSISTLTIQRTEQRDSAMYRCASSSYGRNTIYFGEGSWLTVV.

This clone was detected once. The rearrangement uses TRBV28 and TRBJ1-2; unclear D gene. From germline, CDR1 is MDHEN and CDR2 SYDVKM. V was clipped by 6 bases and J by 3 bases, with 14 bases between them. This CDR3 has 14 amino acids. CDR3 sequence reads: CASRIGRRHYGYTF. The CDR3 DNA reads TGTGCCAGCAGGATTGGGCGACGGCACTATGGCTACACCTTC.

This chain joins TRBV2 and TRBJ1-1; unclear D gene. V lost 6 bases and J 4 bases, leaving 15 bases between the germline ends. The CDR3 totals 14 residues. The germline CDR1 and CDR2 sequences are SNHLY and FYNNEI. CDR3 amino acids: CASRPDVKGTEAFF. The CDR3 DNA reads TGTGCCAGCAGACCGGACGTGAAGGGCACTGAAGCTTTCTTT. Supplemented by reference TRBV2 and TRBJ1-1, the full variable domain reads EPEVTQTPSHQVTQMGQEVILRCVPISNHLYFYWYRQILGQKVEFLVSFYNNEISEKSEIFDDQFSVERPDGSNFTLKIRSTKLEDSAMYFCASRPDVKGTEAFFGQGTRLTVV.

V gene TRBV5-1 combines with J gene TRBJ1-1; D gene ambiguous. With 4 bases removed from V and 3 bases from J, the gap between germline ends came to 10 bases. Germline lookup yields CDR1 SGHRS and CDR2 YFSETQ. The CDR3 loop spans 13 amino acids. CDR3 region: CASSAGLHTEAFF. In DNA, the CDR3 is TGCGCCAGCAGCGCAGGACTGCACACTGAAGCTTTCTTT.

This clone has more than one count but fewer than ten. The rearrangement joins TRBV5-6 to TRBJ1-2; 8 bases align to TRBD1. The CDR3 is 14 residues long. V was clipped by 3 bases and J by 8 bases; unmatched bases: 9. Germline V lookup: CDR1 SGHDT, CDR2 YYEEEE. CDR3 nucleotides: TGTGCCAGCAGCTCCTGGACAGGGTCGGGAGGCTACACCTTC. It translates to CASSSWTGSGGYTF.

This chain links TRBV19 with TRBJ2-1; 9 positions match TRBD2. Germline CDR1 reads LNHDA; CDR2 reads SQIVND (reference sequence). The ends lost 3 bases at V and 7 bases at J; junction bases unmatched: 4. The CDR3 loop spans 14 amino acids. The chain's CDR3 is CASSIRTSENEQFF. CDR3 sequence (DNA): TGTGCCAGTAGTATTAGGACTAGCGAGAATGAGCAGTTCTTC.

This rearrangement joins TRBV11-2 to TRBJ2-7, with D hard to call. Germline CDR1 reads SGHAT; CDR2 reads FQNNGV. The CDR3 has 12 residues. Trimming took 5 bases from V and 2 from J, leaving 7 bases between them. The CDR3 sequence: CASSPGPYEQYF. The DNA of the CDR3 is TGTGCCAGCAGCCCCGGACCCTACGAGCAGTACTTC.

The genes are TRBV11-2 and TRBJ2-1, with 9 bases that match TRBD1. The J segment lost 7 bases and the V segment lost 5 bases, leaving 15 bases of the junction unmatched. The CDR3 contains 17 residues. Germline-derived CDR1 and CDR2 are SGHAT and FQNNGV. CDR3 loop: CASSPHPGTGKVNEQFF. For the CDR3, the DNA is TGTGCCAGCAGCCCGCACCCCGGGACAGGGAAGGTAAATGAGCAGTTCTTC.